The clone carrying this T cell receptor beta chain was observed a handful of times. Its antigen is unknown. These data originate in a study of T-cell memory formation after mild COVID-19. Study outcomes and limitations: Among clones peaking at day 37 in the second wave, SARS-CoV-2 specificity remained unconfirmed.

Between the trimmed V and J ends, which lost 4 bases and 5 bases, there was a span of 11 bases. The CDR3 contains 13 residues. CDR1 is SGHDN and CDR2 is FVKESK in the germline V gene. Amplification by 5'RACE using constant-segment primers produced TCR alpha and TCR beta cDNA libraries that carried sample barcodes and UMIs. MiXCR was run by TCRdb on the 5' RACE reads, yielding one entry per CDR3 protein. The sample contains just under 550,000 distinct CDR3 sequences, around 21% of which appear only once. The J gene is TRBJ1-1, the V gene TRBV14, with D possibly being TRBD1 (5 bases). The sequencing sample was made of PBMCs or a T cell subset sorted from them (not recorded which). The receptor's source is an adult woman who had mild COVID-19 (a few samples of this study predate the infection). Cell type and time point are not known. CDR3: CASSRSGRTEAFF. DNA of the CDR3: TGTGCCAGCAGCCGGTCAGGGCGGACTGAAGCTTTCTTT.